The table lists the clone carrying this T cell receptor beta chain with a few counts. Its antigen is unknown. TCRdb reanalysed the RT-PCR reads using MiXCR and keeps one entry per CDR3 protein. This table holds approximately 310,000 distinct CDR3 sequences, around a fifth found once. Looked up from germline, CDR1 is SQVTM and CDR2 is ANQGSEA. CDR3 length: 13 residues. Trimming pared 5 bases from V and 5 bases from J, leaving 15 bases between. This specimen comes from a study of response to subunit inactivated influenza vaccine. Study-level results: Seasonal influenza vaccination, on each occasion, was suggested by the authors to recruit few new T cells.

The chain links TRBV29-1 to TRBJ1-2, with D possibly being TRBD1 (6 bases). The sequence was collected from a man aged 50-75 years who received an inactivated influenza vaccine. The input for sequencing was PBMCs from blood, taken about 20 months after vaccination. The CDR3 nucleotides are TGCAGCGTTTCTTACAGGGAGGGTTATGGCTACACCTTC. Residues: CSVSYREGYGYTF.